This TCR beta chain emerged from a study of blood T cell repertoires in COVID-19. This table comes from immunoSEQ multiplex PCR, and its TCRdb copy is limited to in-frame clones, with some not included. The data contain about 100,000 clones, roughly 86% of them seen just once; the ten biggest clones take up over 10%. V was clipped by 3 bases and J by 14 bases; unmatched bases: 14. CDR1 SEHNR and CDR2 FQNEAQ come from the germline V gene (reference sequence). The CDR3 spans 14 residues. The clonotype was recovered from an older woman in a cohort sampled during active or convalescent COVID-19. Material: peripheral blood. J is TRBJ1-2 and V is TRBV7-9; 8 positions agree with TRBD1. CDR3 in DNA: TGTGCCAGCAGCTTGGCGGAAGGCAGGGGGCCTAATACCTTC. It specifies CASSLAEGRGPNTF.